What follows are 3 T cell receptor beta chains derived from one specimen sequenced in a study of Graves' ophthalmopathy and Graves' hyperthyroidism. The TCR beta CDR3 regions underwent amplification from RNA transcripts. HTBI primers served in a first-round RT-PCR, which a second-round multiplex PCR followed. TCRdb used MiXCR to reprocess the multiplex PCR reads, holding one entry per CDR3 protein. Found here are approximately 210,000 distinct CDR3 sequences, roughly 21% of them singletons; the top ten hold under 55%. The material sequenced was peripheral blood. The receptors shown here come from a woman between 50 and 59 years old with Graves' ophthalmopathy.

The chain couples TRBV6-2 or TRBV6-3 to TRBJ2-5; D is undetermined. The CDR3 is 15 residues long. Germline lookup yields CDR1 MNHEY and CDR2 SVGEGT. Trimming took off 5 bases at V and 2 bases at J, with 15 bases between the two ends. The CDR3 DNA follows: TGTGCCAGCAGTCACAGTCGACCAGGACAAGAGACCCAGTACTTC. Amino acid sequence: CASSHSRPGQETQYF.

This clonotype was seen ten or more times. The chain is built from TRBV20-1 and TRBJ1-2; D is uncertain. This CDR3 comprises 13 residues. Trimming left V 3 bases short and J 4 bases short, with 12 bases between. Germline V gene data show CDR1 as DFQATT and CDR2 as SNEGSKA (reference sequence). This CDR3 is CSASNSILYGYTF. DNA for the CDR3: TGCAGTGCTAGTAACAGCATTCTCTATGGCTACACCTTC.

The sample holds many counts of this clonotype. This chain uses TRBV11-2 with TRBJ1-1; TRBD1 might be the D (5 bases). V was pared by 2 bases and J by 1 base, with 14 bases between. The CDR3 spans 16 residues. Germline V gene data show CDR1 as SGHAT and CDR2 as FQNNGV. CDR3 bases: TGTGCCAGCAGCTTACTGAGTCAGGGTCAGAACACTGAAGCTTTCTTT. It codes for CASSLLSQGQNTEAFF.